This TCR beta chain was retrieved from a study of T cell responses to AZD1222 COVID-19 vaccine (dated by TCRdb to about 2021). Looking at the study overall: A total of just over 230 trial participants underwent TCR sequencing, of whom about 200 had received two doses of AZD1222 and around 25 had received two doses of the MenACWY control vaccine. Trial participants were enrolled by age into 18-55, 56-69 and 70-plus year subgroups, with about 150, 28 and 57 TCR-sequenced participants respectively. The research as a whole found: Epitopes outside the regions mutated in the B.1.351 and B.1.1.7 variants were reportedly recognized by nearly half of the unique spike-specific TCRs. Because no day 14 peak-response samples were available, repertoires were characterized only after the peak T cell response. Spike-specific TCR breadth and depth rose significantly after two AZD1222 doses compared with day 0 and with MenACWY recipients. Conclusions about previously exposed vaccinees are limited because only six or seven AZD1222 recipients were SARS-CoV-2 seropositive at baseline. The vaccine-associated CD4 TCRs covered the entire spike protein, and the dominant responses fell in regions 160-218 and 743-854. Participants were mostly white British, with more females than males. The authors suggested clonal diversity may have been underestimated. The 56-69-year group was small, and its depth increase did not reach significance, likely because of low power.

The CDR3 regions of human TCRbeta chains were subjected to immunosequencing. The paper's processing steps were these. TCRs in the repertoires were compared against a reference library of SARS-CoV-2-specific TCRs that had been generated with the MIRA antigen-specificity platform. Breadth meant the fraction of unique TCRs that were SARS-CoV-2-associated, whereas depth meant the fraction of total T cells that were SARS-CoV-2-associated. Each spike-specific TCR was assigned to its reactive spike region and to a CD4 or CD8 class using the MIRA data. Log10-transformed breadth and depth values were compared by one-way ANOVA with Sidak's multiple comparisons tests. TCRdb's version of the immuneACCESS table is confined to in-frame rearrangements and falls short of the full clone set. An unresolved V gene accounts for under half of the shortfall where checked; the remainder is of unknown origin. The V and J calls and clone size were taken over from that table, and D and trimming were inferred from the DNA. The sample table contains some 140,000 clones; only one count was recorded for approximately 85% of them. The ten largest clones represent 7.9% of the sample.

The CDR3 contains 15 residues, cysteine and phenylalanine counted. Only the CDR3 part of the read is kept: 45 bases, read in frame from the first base. Looking up the germline V gene (reference sequence) yields CDR1 GTSNPN and CDR2 SVGIG. Ends trimmed: V by 2 bases, J by 0 bases; bases unmatched to a gene: 4. This clone appeared a few times. Its antigen target is currently unknown. No much larger clonotype is one base removed from it; base qualities were not supplied. In the paper's terms, the time point label means: about 28 days (+/-7) after the second vaccine dose. The intended sense of this specimen's treatment or condition label: meningococcal conjugate vaccine given as trial control. Vaccinee samples were obtained from the UK trials COV001 and COV002, which included a single-blind randomized controlled phase 2/3 trial of AZD1222 (ChAdOx1 nCoV-19) in healthy adults. For TCRbeta chain sequencing, PBMC samples were collected from trial participants at day 0 and at day 28 after the second dose.

Recombination joined TRBV30 with TRBJ1-5; 7 middle bases align to TRBD1. The sequence derives from an adult who received the MenACWY meningococcal vaccine as a control. Sequenced here: peripheral blood, sampled 28 days after the second dose of the MenACWY control vaccine. The CDR3: CAWSRGTDSNQPQHF. The DNA reads TGTGCCTGGAGTCGTGGGACAGATAGCAATCAGCCCCAGCATTTT.